This T cell receptor (beta chain) derives from a study of T cells expressing NK-cell markers. Study-wide context: According to the study, TCR beta repertoires originated from sorted CD3+CD56+NKG2C+, CD3+CD56+NKG2C- and CD3+CD56-NKG2C+ T cells.

This CDR3 contains 15 residues. Germline CDR1 SGHTA, CDR2 FQGTGA. The study, taken as a whole, reports: Six donors had dominant NKG2C+ clonotypes that comprised about 1.0-8% of their CD8+ T cells.

In the case of this clonotype: Its specificity is unknown.

For each CDR3 protein, TCRdb gives one entry from its re-call of the 5' RACE reads, without DNA. The listing records about 440,000 distinct CDR3 sequences. The chain joins TRBV7-3 to TRBJ2-3; TCRdb's assignment of TRBD1 cannot be checked, as there is no DNA. Sequencing was carried out using blood T cells: a sorted CD56 or NKG2C T cell subset, CD4+ or CD8+ T cells, or bulk PBMC T cells (not recorded which). The TCR comes from a woman between 18 and 69 years old in good health. This chain's CDR3 is CASSKRAGTTDTQYF.